The 21 T cell receptor beta chains reported below all come from one sample, sequenced in a study of patients and donors after allogeneic stem cell transplantation. TCRdb used MiXCR to reprocess the RT-PCR reads, holding one entry per CDR3 protein. Among more than 150,000 distinct CDR3 sequences, less than 45% were seen once, and the ten largest hold around 35%. What was sequenced was blood, either unsorted or a sorted T cell fraction (not recorded which). The source of these receptors is a human donor who was either an allogeneic HSCT recipient or a stem cell or donor lymphocyte infusion donor (not recorded which). It is not recorded whose cells these are; they may come from a transplant donor.

This chain joins TRBV5-6 and TRBJ1-1; D is unresolved. CDR1 is SGHDT and CDR2 is YYEEEE in the germline V gene. The ends were cut back, 2 bases at V and 2 bases at J, with 7 bases in the middle. CDR3 length: 13 amino acids. CDR3 nucleotides: TGTGCCAGCAGCTTCAACCCTAACACTGAAGCTTTCTTT. Its protein product is CASSFNPNTEAFF.

The table lists this clonotype with a few counts. This sequence joins TRBV4-3 and TRBJ1-4, with 8 bases fitting TRBD1. V trimming: 3 bases; J trimming: 1 base; junction bases outside the gene matches: 1. CDR3 length: 15 residues. CDR1 is LGHNA, CDR2 YSLEER, per germline. The chain's CDR3 is CASSHDRGTNEKLFF. Written as DNA, the CDR3 is TGCGCCAGCAGCCACGACAGGGGAACTAATGAAAAACTGTTTTTT.

This chain uses TRBV6-2 or TRBV6-3 with TRBJ1-3; D might be TRBD1 (5 bases). The CDR3 length is 17 residues. Per germline, CDR1 MNHEY and CDR2 SVGEGT. The germline V and J ends were trimmed by 7 bases and 0 bases, with 19 bases remaining between them. This chain's CDR3 is CASNPGYGSISGNTIYF. The CDR3 region has the DNA TGTGCCAGCAACCCAGGGTATGGATCTATCTCTGGAAACACCATATATTTT.

This clonotype was counted only a few times. This chain joins TRBV11-2 and TRBJ1-1; tentative D call: TRBD1 (5 bases). Germline V lookup: CDR1 SGHAT, CDR2 FQNNGV. The CDR3 is 14 residues long. Trimming removed 5 bases from V and 2 bases from J, with 12 bases in between. DNA of the CDR3: TGTGCCAGCAGCCCGGGGGAGGGCAACACTGAAGCTTTCTTT. Protein sequence: CASSPGEGNTEAFF.

This clonotype was detected only a few times. This chain uses TRBV5-1 with TRBJ2-1; 10 bases match TRBD2. With V trimmed by 2 bases and J by 1 base, 3 bases remained unmatched. The CDR3 length is 16 residues. Per the germline V gene, CDR1 is SGHRS and CDR2 is YFSETQ. The CDR3 region has the DNA TGCGCCAGCAGCTTTAGCGGGAGGTATTCCTACAATGAGCAGTTCTTC. Protein: CASSFSGRYSYNEQFF.

Only one count was recorded for this clonotype. The rearrangement joins TRBV6-2 or TRBV6-3 to TRBJ2-7; TRBD1 might be the D (6 bases). Germline CDR1 and CDR2: MNHEY and SVGEGT. The germline V and J ends were trimmed by 0 bases and 3 bases, with 9 bases remaining between them. The CDR3 totals 14 residues. In nucleotides, the CDR3 is TGTGCCAGCAGTTACTCTGGACAGTTCTACGAGCAGTACTTC. Protein product: CASSYSGQFYEQYF.

The chain is built from TRBV27 and TRBJ1-1; 8 bases fit TRBD1. Trimming removed 5 bases from V and 4 bases from J; junction bases left unmatched: 6. Per the germline V gene, CDR1 is MNHEY and CDR2 is SMNVEV (reference sequence). The CDR3 extends over 14 amino acids. CDR3 sequence reads: CASSPQGAFTEAFF. CDR3 nucleotide sequence: TGTGCCAGCAGTCCTCAGGGGGCGTTCACTGAAGCTTTCTTT.

The genes are TRBV7-9 and TRBJ1-3; 7 positions agree with TRBD1. Germline V CDR1 and CDR2: SEHNR, FQNEAQ (reference sequence). The CDR3 spans 15 residues. The V gene end was trimmed by 5 bases and the J gene end by 1 base; junction bases not matched to a gene: 5. CDR3 protein: CASSPGTVSGNTIYF. As DNA, the CDR3 is TGTGCCAGCAGCCCTGGGACAGTTTCTGGAAACACCATATATTTT.

V is TRBV4-1 and J is TRBJ2-4; D is unclear. Germline CDR1 MGHRA, CDR2 YSYEKL. Trimming took 0 bases from V and 0 from J, leaving 9 bases between them. The CDR3 has 16 residues. The CDR3 spells CASSQDRILAKNIQYF. As DNA, the CDR3 is TGCGCCAGCAGCCAAGACCGGATACTAGCCAAAAACATTCAGTACTTC.

The V call is TRBV21-1, the J call TRBJ1-5; the DNA was not compared with TRBD1, the D call given in the table. TRBV21-1 is shown as a pseudogene. This CDR3 contains 16 residues. DNA of the CDR3: TGTGCCAGCAGCAAAGAGGGGGCTCTTCGATATCAGCCCCAGCATTTT. Its protein is CASSKEGALRYQPQHF.

The sample holds a few counts of this clonotype. The V call is TRBV29-1, the J call TRBJ2-1; D is perhaps TRBD2 (5 bases). Trimming shortened V by 4 bases and J by 5 bases, and 15 bases separated the two germline ends. This CDR3 has 14 residues. CDR1 is SQVTM, CDR2 ANQGSEA, per germline. CDR3 amino acids: CSVAGVGLNNEQFF. CDR3 coding DNA: TGCAGCGTTGCCGGGGTAGGGTTAAACAATGAGCAGTTCTTC.

This clonotype was detected a few times. This rearrangement joins TRBV5-1 to TRBJ1-2; TRBD1 aligns across 10 bases. This CDR3 spans 17 amino acids. The germline V gene encodes CDR1 SGHRS and CDR2 YFSETQ. V lost 7 bases and J lost 4; bases outside the gene matches: 16. CDR3 sequence reads: CASSISMTGGFGYGYTF. The CDR3 nucleotides read TGCGCCAGCTCAATTTCCATGACAGGGGGCTTCGGCTATGGCTACACCTTC.

This clonotype was seen a few times. The chain recombines TRBV20-1 with TRBJ1-5, with D perhaps matching TRBD1 (5 bases). CDR3 size: 13 residues. V lost 5 bases and J 4 bases, leaving 12 bases between the germline ends. The germline V gene has CDR1 DFQATT and CDR2 SNEGSKA (reference sequence). CDR3 coding DNA: TGCAGTGCTCCCAGGGAGGGTAATCAGCCCCAGCATTTT. It encodes CSAPREGNQPQHF.

This sequence joins TRBV10-3 and TRBJ1-1; no clear D gene. Looked up from germline, CDR1 is ENHRY and CDR2 is SYGVKD. With 5 bases removed from V and 2 bases from J, the gap between germline ends came to 12 bases. The CDR3 contains 14 residues. The CDR3 is CAISSGPGNTEAFF. The CDR3 nucleotides are TGTGCCATCAGTTCCGGGCCCGGTAACACTGAAGCTTTCTTT.

The chain recombines TRBV12-3 or TRBV12-4 with TRBJ2-3; D call uncertain. V was cut by 1 base and J by 4 bases, with 6 bases left in between. This CDR3 contains 13 residues. CDR3 in amino acids: CASSLGYADTQYF. In DNA form, the CDR3 reads TGTGCCAGCAGTTTAGGTTATGCAGATACGCAGTATTTT.

This clonotype was detected only a few times. CDR3 nucleotides: TGTGCCAGCAGACCCCCGGAGAGACCGGGGCAGCCCCAGCATTTT. This translates into CASRPPERPGQPQHF. V is TRBV28 and J is TRBJ1-5; D is uncertain. Trimming cost V 6 bases and J 7 bases, with 19 bases left between them. Germline V gene lookup returns CDR1 MDHEN and CDR2 SYDVKM. This CDR3 region has 15 residues. The whole variable domain, remainder taken from reference TRBV28 and TRBJ1-5, is DVKVTQSSRYLVKRTGEKVFLECVQDMDHENMFWYRQDPGLGLRLIYFSYDVKMKEKGDIPEGYSVSREKKERFSLILESASTNQTSMYLCASRPPERPGQPQHFGDGTRLSIL.

The chain combines TRBV7-3 with TRBJ2-3; either TRBD1 or TRBD2 may fit D (6 bases each). Germline CDR1 and CDR2: SGHTA and FQGTGA. V lost 5 bases and J lost 4, with 16 bases in between. This CDR3 is 15 amino acids long. CDR3 protein: CASSPGRGGSDTQYF. The DNA of the CDR3 is TGTGCCAGCAGCCCAGGACGAGGGGGGTCAGATACGCAGTATTTT.

This clonotype was counted only a few times. The chain recombines TRBV29-1 with TRBJ1-1; a weak D match, TRBD1 (6 bases). The CDR3 runs to 12 residues. V gave up 6 bases and J gave up 7 bases, with 15 bases separating them. Germline V lookup: CDR1 SQVTM, CDR2 ANQGSEA. CDR3 in amino acids: CSVSTGLLEAFF. CDR3 bases: TGCAGCGTGTCGACAGGCCTCCTTGAAGCTTTCTTT.

This clonotype was observed a handful of times. The chain has TRBV29-1 and TRBJ1-1, with 8 bases that match TRBD1. With 3 bases clipped from V and 5 bases from J, the junction kept 8 bases outside the gene matches. This CDR3 spans 14 amino acids. The germline V gene encodes CDR1 SQVTM and CDR2 ANQGSEA. CDR3 in amino acids: CSVDRGRFSTEAFF. The CDR3 region has the DNA TGCAGCGTTGACAGGGGGCGGTTTTCTACTGAAGCTTTCTTT.

This clonotype was detected only once. The chain couples TRBV12-3 or TRBV12-4 to TRBJ2-1; TRBD2 aligns across 13 bases. After removal of 5 bases from V and 2 bases from J, the junction contained 6 bases not matched to a gene. CDR3 length: 17 amino acids. CDR3 protein: CASSLGLAGTTYNEQFF. CDR3 nucleotides: TGTGCCAGCAGTCTGGGACTAGCGGGAACCACCTACAATGAGCAGTTCTTC.

This clonotype was detected only a few times. This chain links TRBV4-1 with TRBJ2-7, with unresolved D. The CDR3 consists of 17 residues. Trimming shortened V by 0 bases and J by 7 bases, and 22 bases separated the two germline ends. Germline V gene sequence: CDR1 MGHRA, CDR2 YSYEKL. CDR3 in amino acids: CASSQESLLAQNLEQYF. The CDR3 bases are TGCGCCAGCAGCCAAGAGAGCCTCTTGGCGCAGAACTTGGAGCAGTACTTC.